The 22 T cell receptor beta chains listed next were all sequenced from one sample in a study of blood T cell repertoires in COVID-19. Method: immunoSEQ multiplex PCR; TCRdb's copy keeps in-frame clones and lacks some. Altogether 300,000 to 400,000 clones are present, 80% to 90% being singletons, with the ten largest covering 4% to 5.5%. The sequenced sample was PBMCs or T cells enriched from blood (not recorded which). The receptors derive from a woman between 40 and 55 years old with acute COVID-19.

V and J are TRBV25-1 and TRBJ2-5; D gene uncertain. CDR3 length equals 14 residues. The germline V gene encodes CDR1 MGHDK and CDR2 SYGVNS. Trimming pared 8 bases from V and 0 bases from J, leaving 13 bases between. CDR3 DNA sequence: TGTGCCAGCCCTCCTTCCGCGAACCAAGAGACCCAGTACTTC. Protein product: CASPPSANQETQYF.

This clone was picked up a small number of times. This chain connects TRBV29-1 to TRBJ2-5; 9 positions match TRBD1. Germline CDR1 SQVTM, CDR2 ANQGSEA. With V trimmed by 3 bases and J by 5 bases, 1 base remained unmatched. This CDR3 comprises 12 residues. The CDR3 DNA is TGCAGCGTTGACGGACAGGGGGAGACCCAGTACTTC. It codes for CSVDGQGETQYF.

This clone appeared a single time. This chain joins TRBV5-6 and TRBJ2-1, with 9 bases aligning to TRBD2. The V segment lost 2 bases and the J segment 4 bases; nucleotides outside the gene matches: 7. Germline V gene sequence: CDR1 SGHDT, CDR2 YYEEEE. This CDR3 spans 16 amino acids. The CDR3 DNA is TGTGCCAGCAGCTTAGAAGTAGCGGGGGATTACAATGAGCAGTTCTTC. Amino acid sequence: CASSLEVAGDYNEQFF.

The chain links TRBV15 to TRBJ1-6; 9 positions agree with TRBD1. Germline CDR1 reads LNHNV; CDR2 reads YYDKDF (reference sequence). The CDR3 totals 19 residues. V gave up 7 bases and J gave up 7 bases; unmatched junction bases: 20. CDR3 region: CATTSLQNSRDRDNSPLHF. CDR3 nucleotide sequence: TGTGCCACCACCTCACTTCAAAATTCCCGGGACAGGGACAATTCACCCCTCCACTTT. The whole variable domain, filled in from reference TRBV15 and TRBJ1-6, reads DAMVIQNPRYQVTQFGKPVTLSCSQTLNHNVMYWYQQKSSQAPKLLFHYYDKDFNNEADTPDNFQSRRPNTSFCFLDIRSPGLGDTAMYLCATTSLQNSRDRDNSPLHFGNGTRLTVT.

This clone was seen a single time. The chain has TRBV18 and TRBJ1-5, with D possibly being TRBD1 (5 bases). Deletions cut 4 bases from V and 1 base from J, with 8 bases between. The CDR3 length is 14 residues. CDR1 KGHSH and CDR2 LQKENI come from the germline V gene. CDR3 bases: TGTGCCAGCTCACTAGGGGAAAGCAATCAGCCCCAGCATTTT. Amino acid sequence: CASSLGESNQPQHF. Filled out from reference TRBV18 and TRBJ1-5, the complete variable domain reads NAGVMQNPRHLVRRRGQEARLRCSPMKGHSHVYWYRQLPEEGLKFMVYLQKENIIDESGMPKERFSAEFPKEGPSILRIQQVVRGDSAAYFCASSLGESNQPQHFGDGTRLSIL.

This chain joins TRBV11-2 and TRBJ1-2; D ambiguous. Germline assignment: CDR1 SGHAT and CDR2 FQNNGV. V shed 1 base and J shed 4 bases, with 13 bases lying between them. The CDR3 totals 15 residues. The CDR3 loop reads CASSLVQTEGYGYTF. CDR3 DNA sequence: TGTGCCAGCAGCTTAGTGCAGACCGAGGGCTATGGCTACACCTTC.

The chain has TRBV5-1 and TRBJ2-3; 13 nucleotides agree with TRBD2. This CDR3 has 13 amino acids. V dropped 7 bases and J dropped 5; count of bases not matched to a gene: 1. The germline gives CDR1 SGHRS, CDR2 YFSETQ. In DNA form, the CDR3 reads TGCGCCAGCGGACTAGCGGGGGTAGATACGCAGTATTTT. Translated: CASGLAGVDTQYF. Combining the CDR3 with reference TRBV5-1 and TRBJ2-3 gives the whole variable domain KAGVTQTPRYLIKTRGQQVTLSCSPISGHRSVSWYQQTPGQGLQFLFEYFSETQRNKGNFPGRFSGRQFSNSRSEMNVSTLELGDSALYLCASGLAGVDTQYFGPGTRLTVL.

The rearrangement uses TRBV29-1 and TRBJ2-1; 7 nucleotides line up with TRBD2. CDR3 length: 13 residues. In germline, CDR1 is SQVTM, CDR2 ANQGSEA. Trimming took 5 bases from V and 5 from J; bases not matched to a gene: 6. In DNA, the CDR3 is TGCAGCGTTAGCGGGACTTTGCACAATGAGCAGTTCTTC. It specifies CSVSGTLHNEQFF.

CDR3 bases: TGTGCCAGCACTAGAACTCAAGAGACCCAGTACTTC. Protein product: CASTRTQETQYF. The chain has TRBV6-4 and TRBJ2-5; D remains unclear. V was shortened by 7 bases and J by 2 bases, with 8 bases between the two germline ends. Germline CDR1 MRHNA, CDR2 SNTAGT. The CDR3 consists of 12 residues.

This clone was observed a few times. The rearrangement uses TRBV24-1 and TRBJ2-5, with 15 bases identical to TRBD2. Germline trimming cut 3 bases from V and 4 bases from J; bases unmatched to any gene: 8. The germline V gene encodes CDR1 KGHDR and CDR2 SFDVKD. The CDR3 totals 18 residues. The CDR3 DNA is TGTGCCACCAGTGATGGACTAGCGGGAGGGGCCCTTGGAGAGACCCAGTACTTC. Translated, it gives CATSDGLAGGALGETQYF.

The genes are TRBV18 and TRBJ2-7, with 7 bases lining up with TRBD1. The germline V gene encodes CDR1 KGHSH and CDR2 LQKENI. J gave up 3 bases and V 3 bases, and 5 bases lay outside the gene matches. The CDR3 is 14 amino acids. CDR3: CASSPVTGNYEQYF. The CDR3 nucleotides read TGTGCCAGCTCACCGGTGACAGGGAACTACGAGCAGTACTTC.

V gene TRBV3-1 (or the pseudogene TRBV3-2) combines with J gene TRBJ2-3, with D unresolved. V was cut by 4 bases and J by 0 bases, with 2 bases left in between. Germline lookup yields CDR1 LGHDT and CDR2 YNNKEL (reference sequence). The CDR3 consists of 12 residues. CDR3 protein: CASSPSTDTQYF. CDR3 coding DNA: TGTGCCAGCAGCCCTAGCACAGATACGCAGTATTTT.

In this sample, this clone turned up a few times. This rearrangement joins TRBV7-9 to TRBJ1-6, with TRBD1 as a possible D gene (6 bases). Germline-derived CDR1 and CDR2 are SEHNR and FQNEAQ (reference sequence). The CDR3 has 18 residues. V lost 5 bases and J lost 0, with 17 bases in between. Here the CDR3 reads CASSHRQVVGSYNSPLHF. For the CDR3, the DNA is TGTGCCAGCAGCCACAGACAGGTAGTGGGCTCCTATAATTCACCCCTCCACTTT.

The chain uses TRBV28 and TRBJ2-1, with D possibly matching TRBD2 (5 bases). The CDR3 loop spans 20 amino acids. V was trimmed by 7 bases and J by 1 base, leaving 29 bases between them. Germline CDR1 and CDR2: MDHEN and SYDVKM. The CDR3 loop reads CASTPGLLMWSSSSYNEQFF. Written as DNA, the CDR3 is TGTGCCAGCACCCCGGGGTTATTAATGTGGTCTAGCTCATCCTACAATGAGCAGTTCTTC. The whole variable domain, filled in from reference TRBV28 and TRBJ2-1, reads DVKVTQSSRYLVKRTGEKVFLECVQDMDHENMFWYRQDPGLGLRLIYFSYDVKMKEKGDIPEGYSVSREKKERFSLILESASTNQTSMYLCASTPGLLMWSSSSYNEQFFGPGTRLTVL.

The chain combines TRBV6-5 with TRBJ1-1; D is undetermined. In germline, CDR1 is MNHEY, CDR2 SVGAGI. Trimming stripped 7 bases from V and 5 bases from J, with 14 bases between. The CDR3 runs to 13 residues. As DNA, the CDR3 is TGTGCCAGCAAAGGTTCGGCGGGTACTGAAGCTTTCTTT. Translating gives CASKGSAGTEAFF.

The chain has TRBV5-1 and TRBJ1-1; D may be TRBD1 (5 bases). The length of the CDR3 is 15 residues. V lost 0 bases and J lost 2, with 11 bases in between. Germline CDR1 is SGHRS and CDR2 is YFSETQ. The CDR3 DNA is TGCGCCAGCAGCTTGGAGGGACTGGCTAACACTGAAGCTTTCTTT. It encodes CASSLEGLANTEAFF.

This chain uses TRBV6-5 with TRBJ1-2; possibly TRBD1 for D (6 bases). The V and J ends lost 3 bases and 2 bases respectively, with 13 bases between them. Germline V gene lookup returns CDR1 MNHEY and CDR2 SVGAGI. The CDR3 runs 15 residues. The CDR3 protein is CASSYAQGRNYGYTF. CDR3 in DNA: TGTGCCAGCAGTTATGCACAGGGTCGGAACTATGGCTACACCTTC.

This clone has a handful of counts. The rearrangement uses TRBV4-3 and TRBJ1-6; D unresolved. The germline V gene has CDR1 LGHNA and CDR2 YSLEER. V was pared by 0 bases and J by 3 bases, with 9 bases between. The CDR3 totals 16 residues. In nucleotides, the CDR3 is TGCGCCAGCAGCCAAGACGACATGAACTATAATTCACCCCTCCACTTT. This gives the protein CASSQDDMNYNSPLHF.

The gene calls are TRBV10-1 and TRBJ2-2; TRBD1 matches at 7 bases. CDR1 WNHNN and CDR2 SYGVQD come from the germline V gene (reference sequence). The CDR3 contains 14 residues. V trimming: 10 bases; J trimming: 2 bases; junction bases outside the gene matches: 7. In DNA, the CDR3 is TGCGCCACCCCGGGACAGACTAACACCGGGGAGCTGTTTTTT. This codes for CATPGQTNTGELFF.

The gene calls are TRBV7-3 and TRBJ2-1, with 9 bases aligning to TRBD2. Germline V gene sequence: CDR1 SGHTA, CDR2 FQGTGA. This CDR3 has 14 amino acids. Unmatched junction bases numbered 0, after V lost 1 base and J lost 5 bases. The CDR3 sequence is CASSLRTSDNEQFF. The CDR3 region has the DNA TGTGCCAGCAGCTTAAGGACTAGCGACAATGAGCAGTTCTTC.

The chain combines TRBV5-4 with TRBJ2-7; D perhaps matches TRBD2 (5 bases). Deletions cut 4 bases from V and 0 bases from J, with 14 bases between. CDR3 length equals 15 residues. The V gene's germline CDR1 is SGHNT and CDR2 YYREEE (reference sequence). The CDR3 here is CASSAAAGSSYEQYF. In DNA, the CDR3 is TGTGCCAGCAGCGCCGCGGCGGGTAGCTCCTACGAGCAGTACTTC.

In this sample, this clone turned up once. V gene TRBV6-5 combines with J gene TRBJ2-1; D perhaps matches TRBD1 (5 bases). Trimming removed 3 bases from V and 15 bases from J, with 15 bases in between. The CDR3 is 12 amino acids. Germline loops: CDR1 MNHEY, CDR2 SVGAGI. Here the CDR3 reads CASSYLQGGLFF. In DNA, the CDR3 is TGTGCCAGCAGTTATCTCCAGGGTGGTCTGTTCTTC.